The rows below give T cell receptor beta chains drawn from one sample of a study of cytomegalovirus exposure and HLA in healthy donors. TCRdb's copy holds only in-frame clones and misses some; the assay was immunoSEQ multiplex PCR. Here the sample spans some 130,000 clones, about 75% being singletons. Sequencing input: PBMCs. The receptors come from a man aged 25 to 45 in good health and CMV-seronegative. Each CDR3 is given with its conserved first and last residue. D genes are given only for firm matches. Clone sizes are given selectively: once, few, many, or a class where the clone is expanded.

j_call | d_call | clone_size | v_call | cdr3_nt | cdr3_aa
TRBJ1-4 | TRBD1 | - | TRBV28 | TGTGCCAGCGGGGACAGGGCTAATGAAAAACTGTTTTTT | CASGDRANEKLFF
TRBJ1-2 | TRBD1 | - | TRBV5-1 | TGCGCCAGCGGGTCAGGGACAGCTAACTATGGCTACACCTTC | CASGSGTANYGYTF
TRBJ2-7 | - | - | TRBV7-9 | TGTGCCAGCAGCTTAGCTGGCAGGGGGGTCGAGCAGTACTTC | CASSLAGRGVEQYF
TRBJ2-3 | - | - | TRBV28 | TGTGCCAGCACCCAAGGGGGATGGACAGATACGCAGTATTTT | CASTQGGWTDTQYF
TRBJ2-7 | TRBD2 | - | TRBV4-2 | TGTGCCAGCAGCCGGGGGACTAGCGGGGGCCAGCAGTCCTACGAGCAGTACTTC | CASSRGTSGGQQSYEQYF
TRBJ1-2 | - | - | TRBV30 | TGTGCCAGCCCCGCGGGGGTTGGCGTGAGTGGCTACACCTTC | CASPAGVGVSGYTF
TRBJ2-1 | TRBD1 | few | TRBV6-1 | TGTGCCAGCAGTGAAGGAAGCTGGCGTTGGGGGACAGGGGAGATCCATGAGCAGTTCTTC | CASSEGSWRWGTGEIHEQFF
TRBJ2-7 | TRBD2 | - | TRBV2 | TGTGCCAGCAGTGAGGGAAGGACTAGCGGAGGCGAGCAGTACTTC | CASSEGRTSGGEQYF
TRBJ1-6 | - | once | TRBV6-1 | TGTGCCAGCAGTGAGTGGGCGGGCCCCTATAATTCACCCCTCCACTTT | CASSEWAGPYNSPLHF
TRBJ2-5 | TRBD2 | - | TRBV6-4 | TGTGCCAGCAGCGTCCTAGCGGGAGAGACCCAGTACTTC | CASSVLAGETQYF
TRBJ2-1 | TRBD2 | - | TRBV7-9 | TGTGCCAGCAGCTTGGGACTATACAATGAGCAGTTCTTC | CASSLGLYNEQFF
TRBJ1-4 | TRBD1 | - | TRBV2 | TGTGCCAGCAGCGCACAGGGGGGGAAGGAAAAACTGTTTTTT | CASSAQGGKEKLFF
TRBJ2-7 | TRBD1 | - | TRBV5-6 | TGTGCCAGCAGCGGGGGGTGGATCGGGACAGGGGACTCGTACGAGCAGTACTTC | CASSGGWIGTGDSYEQYF
TRBJ2-5 | TRBD1 | - | TRBV5-1 | TGCGCCAGCAGCGTGACAGGGACGCGAGAAGAGACCCAGTACTTC | CASSVTGTREETQYF
TRBJ2-3 | TRBD1 | - | TRBV5-1 | TGCGCCAGCAGCATAGGACAGGGGGCAGATACGCAGTATTTT | CASSIGQGADTQYF
TRBJ1-1 | - | - | TRBV7-9 | TGTGCCAGCAGCTTAGGGACGGCCAGGGACACTGAAGCTTTCTTT | CASSLGTARDTEAFF
TRBJ2-7 | - | few | TRBV2 | TGTGCCACCTGGACTGGCTACGAGCAGTACTTC | CATWTGYEQYF
TRBJ2-3 | - | - | TRBV29-1 | TGCAGCGTCAGGGCCGGCCCAAGCACAGATACGCAGTATTTT | CSVRAGPSTDTQYF
TRBJ1-5 | - | - | TRBV2 | TGTGCCAGCAGTGAACTCGGGCAGGCGGGTCAGCCCCAGCATTTT | CASSELGQAGQPQHF
TRBJ2-7 | TRBD1 | once | TRBV7-8 | TGTGCCAGCAGCTTTAGGCCGGGACAGACCTACGAGCAGTACTTC | CASSFRPGQTYEQYF
TRBJ1-2 | - | few | TRBV30 | TGTGCCTGGATACGGGACACCTATGGCTACACCTTC | CAWIRDTYGYTF
TRBJ2-7 | TRBD1 | - | TRBV14 | TGTGCCAGCAGCCTCCTCGGGACAGTTAACTACGAGCAGTACTTC | CASSLLGTVNYEQYF
TRBJ2-7 | - | - | TRBV18 | TGTGCCAGCTCACCACCGGGGTGGTCAGCGGGTGAGCAGTACTTC | CASSPPGWSAGEQYF
TRBJ1-2 | TRBD1 | - | TRBV6-5 | TGTGCCAGCAGTTACCAGGCAGGGGGGAGGAGTTATGGCTACACCTTC | CASSYQAGGRSYGYTF
TRBJ2-7 | TRBD1 | - | TRBV18 | TGTGCCAGCTCACCGTTGGGACAGCCATCCTACGAGCAGTACTTC | CASSPLGQPSYEQYF
TRBJ1-6 | TRBD1 | - | TRBV30 | TGTGCCGGACCGACCGGGACAGTAGATTCACCCCTCCACTTT | CAGPTGTVDSPLHF
TRBJ1-2 | - | - | TRBV5-1 | TGCGCCAGCAGCCCCGCGGACAGATCCTATGGCTACACCTTC | CASSPADRSYGYTF
TRBJ2-1 | TRBD2 | - | TRBV29-1 | TGCAGCCTACAGGGACTAGCGGGAGGGCCAGTCCATGAGCAGTTCTTC | CSLQGLAGGPVHEQFF
TRBJ1-4 | - | - | TRBV19 | TGTGCCAGTACCTCTAGGTCTGGCGGCAGAGCCAGGGGAAAACTGTTTTTT | CASTSRSGGRARGKLFF
TRBJ1-2 | - | - | TRBV4-2 | TGTGCCAGCAGCCCAGACATCCTTGGACAGCCCTATGGCTACACCTTC | CASSPDILGQPYGYTF
TRBJ2-5 | - | - | TRBV5-1 | TGCGCCAGCAGCTTGTCGGGGGTGTGGTCGGAGACCCAGTACTTC | CASSLSGVWSETQYF
TRBJ2-1 | - | once | TRBV9 | TGTGCCAGCAGCGTAGAGAGGGGGTACTACAATGAGCAGTTCTTC | CASSVERGYYNEQFF
TRBJ2-7 | - | - | TRBV5-1 | TGCGCCAGCAGCTTGGGGGGGGAATGGGGCTACGAGCAGTACTTC | CASSLGGEWGYEQYF
TRBJ2-3 | - | - | TRBV7-2 | TGTGCCAGCAGCTGGGCGGGCTACAGCACAGATACGCAGTATTTT | CASSWAGYSTDTQYF
TRBJ1-1 | TRBD1 | - | TRBV6-5 | TGTGCCAGCAAACCGGGACAGGGAAGCACTGAAGCTTTCTTT | CASKPGQGSTEAFF
TRBJ1-3 | TRBD1 | - | TRBV4-2 | TGTGCCAGCAGCGTCGGGACAGCCGATTCTGGAAACACCATATATTTT | CASSVGTADSGNTIYF
TRBJ2-7 | - | - | TRBV25-1 | TGTGCCAGCAGTCGTGGCGGCTGGGGGGCCTACGAGCAGTACTTC | CASSRGGWGAYEQYF
TRBJ1-2 | - | - | TRBV7-8 | TGTGCCAGCAGTCGCGGACTTCTTAATGGCTACACCTTC | CASSRGLLNGYTF
TRBJ1-2 | - | - | TRBV7-2 | TGTGCCAGCACTCTGGGGCTAGGGCACTCCTATGGCTACACCTTC | CASTLGLGHSYGYTF
TRBJ2-2 | TRBD2 | few | TRBV12-5 | TGTGCTAGTGGTTCCCCCGAGGGGCTAGCGGACACCGGGGAGCTGTTTTTT | CASGSPEGLADTGELFF
TRBJ2-7 | TRBD2 | - | TRBV30 | TGTGCCTGGAGTGGACTAGCGGGAGGGAGTTCCTACGAGCAGTACTTC | CAWSGLAGGSSYEQYF
TRBJ2-6 | - | few | TRBV9 | TGTGCCAGCAGTAGTTGGAGATCTGGGGCCAACGTCCTGACTTTC | CASSSWRSGANVLTF
TRBJ1-5 | - | few | TRBV2 | TGTGCCAGCAGTGACAGGGTACGGGCCTATAGCAATCAGCCCCAGCATTTT | CASSDRVRAYSNQPQHF
TRBJ2-7 | - | - | TRBV2 | TGTGCCAGCAGGGTGGGGTCAAGCGGTTCTTACGAGCAGTACTTC | CASRVGSSGSYEQYF
TRBJ2-7 | - | - | TRBV7-9 | TGTTCCAGCAGCTTTGGTAGCGGCTACGAGCAGTACTTC | CSSSFGSGYEQYF
TRBJ1-1 | TRBD1 | - | TRBV5-1 | TGCGCCAGCAGCTTGGGACAGGGGAACACTCAAGCTTTCTTT | CASSLGQGNTQAFF